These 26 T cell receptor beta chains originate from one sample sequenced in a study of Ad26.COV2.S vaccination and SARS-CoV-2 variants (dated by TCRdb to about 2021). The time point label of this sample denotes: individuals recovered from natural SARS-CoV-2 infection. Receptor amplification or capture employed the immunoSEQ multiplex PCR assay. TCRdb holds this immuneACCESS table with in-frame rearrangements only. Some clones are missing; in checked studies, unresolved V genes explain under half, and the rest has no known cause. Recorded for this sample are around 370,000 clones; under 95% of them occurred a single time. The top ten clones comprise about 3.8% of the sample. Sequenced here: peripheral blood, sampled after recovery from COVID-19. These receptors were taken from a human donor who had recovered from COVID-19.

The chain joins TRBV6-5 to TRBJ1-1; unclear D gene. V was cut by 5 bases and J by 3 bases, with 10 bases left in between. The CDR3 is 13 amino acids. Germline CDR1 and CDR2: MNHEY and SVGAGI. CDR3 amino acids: CASSPPGYTEAFF. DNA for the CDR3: TGTGCCAGCAGTCCACCGGGATACACTGAAGCTTTCTTT.

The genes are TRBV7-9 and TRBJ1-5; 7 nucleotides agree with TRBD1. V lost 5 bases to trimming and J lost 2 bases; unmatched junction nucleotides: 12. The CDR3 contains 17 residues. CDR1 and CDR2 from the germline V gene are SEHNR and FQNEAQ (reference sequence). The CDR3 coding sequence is TGTGCCAGCAGCCCCGACGACAGGGCGGAGGGCAATCAGCCCCAGCATTTT. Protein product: CASSPDDRAEGNQPQHF. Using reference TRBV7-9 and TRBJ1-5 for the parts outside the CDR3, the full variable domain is DTGVSQNPRHKITKRGQNVTFRCDPISEHNRLYWYRQTLGQGPEFLTYFQNEAQLEKSRLLSDRFSAERPKGSFSTLEIQRTEQGDSAMYLCASSPDDRAEGNQPQHFGDGTRLSIL.

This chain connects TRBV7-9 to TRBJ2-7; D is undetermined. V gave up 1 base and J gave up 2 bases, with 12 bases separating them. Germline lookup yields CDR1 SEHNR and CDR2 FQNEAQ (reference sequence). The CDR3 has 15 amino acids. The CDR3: CASSLEKDGAYEQYF. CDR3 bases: TGTGCCAGCAGCTTAGAAAAGGACGGAGCCTACGAGCAGTACTTC.

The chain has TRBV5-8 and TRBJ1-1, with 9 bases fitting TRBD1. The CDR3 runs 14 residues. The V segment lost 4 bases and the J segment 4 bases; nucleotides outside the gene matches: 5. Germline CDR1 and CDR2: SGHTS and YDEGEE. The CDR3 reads CASSLGQGSTEAFF. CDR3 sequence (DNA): TGTGCCAGCAGCCTCGGACAGGGGAGCACTGAAGCTTTCTTT.

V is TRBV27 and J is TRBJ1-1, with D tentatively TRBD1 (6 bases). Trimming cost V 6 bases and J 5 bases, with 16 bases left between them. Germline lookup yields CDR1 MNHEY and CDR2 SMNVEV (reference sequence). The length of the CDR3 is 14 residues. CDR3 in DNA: TGTGCCAGCAGCCCCAGGGGTCGGGAGACTGAAGCTTTCTTT. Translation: CASSPRGRETEAFF.

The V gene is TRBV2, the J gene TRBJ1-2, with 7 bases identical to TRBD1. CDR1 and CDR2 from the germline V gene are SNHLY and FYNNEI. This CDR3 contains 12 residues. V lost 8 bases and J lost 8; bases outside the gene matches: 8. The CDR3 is CASGDRREGYTF. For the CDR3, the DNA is TGTGCCAGCGGGGACAGAAGGGAAGGCTACACCTTC.

The CDR3 DNA reads as TGTGCCAGTAGCGGCAGGAGTTCCGGCTCTGGGGCCAACGTCCTGACTTTC. Amino acid sequence: CASSGRSSGSGANVLTF. The chain recombines TRBV19 with TRBJ2-6; D remains unclear. CDR3 length equals 17 residues. Per the germline V gene, CDR1 is LNHDA and CDR2 is SQIVND (reference sequence). Trimming took off 6 bases at V and 0 bases at J, with 15 bases between the two ends.

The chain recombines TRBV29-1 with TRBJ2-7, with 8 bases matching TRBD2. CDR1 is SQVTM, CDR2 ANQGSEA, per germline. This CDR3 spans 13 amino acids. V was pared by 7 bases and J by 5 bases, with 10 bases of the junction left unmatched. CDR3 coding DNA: TGCAGCGCTGGGACGGGAGGGGTCCACGAGCAGTACTTC. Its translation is CSAGTGGVHEQYF.

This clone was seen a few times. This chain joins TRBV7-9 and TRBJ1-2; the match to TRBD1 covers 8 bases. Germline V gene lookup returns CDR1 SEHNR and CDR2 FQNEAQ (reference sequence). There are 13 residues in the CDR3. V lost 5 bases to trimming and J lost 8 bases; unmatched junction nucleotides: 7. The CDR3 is CASSLQTGEGYTF. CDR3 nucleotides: TGTGCCAGCAGCCTACAGACAGGGGAAGGCTACACCTTC.

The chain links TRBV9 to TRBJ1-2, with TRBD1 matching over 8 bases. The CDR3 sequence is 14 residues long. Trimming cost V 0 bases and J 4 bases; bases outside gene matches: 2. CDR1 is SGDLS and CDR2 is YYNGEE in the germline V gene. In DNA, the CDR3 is TGTGCCAGCAGCGTAGGACAGGGGCCCTATGGCTACACCTTC. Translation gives CASSVGQGPYGYTF.

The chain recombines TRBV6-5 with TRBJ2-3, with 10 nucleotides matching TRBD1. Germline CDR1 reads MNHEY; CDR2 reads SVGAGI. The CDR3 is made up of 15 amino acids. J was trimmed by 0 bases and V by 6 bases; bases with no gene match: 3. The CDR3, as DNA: TGTGCCAGCAGGGACAGGGGGAAAAGCACAGATACGCAGTATTTT. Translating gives CASRDRGKSTDTQYF.

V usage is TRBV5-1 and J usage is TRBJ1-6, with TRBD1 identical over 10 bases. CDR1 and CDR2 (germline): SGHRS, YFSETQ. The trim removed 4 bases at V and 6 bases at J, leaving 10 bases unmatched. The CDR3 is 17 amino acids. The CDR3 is CASSLPGQGFGNSPLHF. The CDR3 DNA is TGCGCCAGCAGCCTTCCGGGACAGGGGTTCGGTAATTCACCCCTCCACTTT.

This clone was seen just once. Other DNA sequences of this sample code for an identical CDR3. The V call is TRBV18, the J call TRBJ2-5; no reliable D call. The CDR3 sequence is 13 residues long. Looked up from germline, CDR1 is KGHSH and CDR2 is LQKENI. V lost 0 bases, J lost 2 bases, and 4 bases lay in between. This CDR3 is CASSPPGQETQYF. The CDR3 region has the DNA TGTGCCAGCTCACCACCAGGGCAAGAGACCCAGTACTTC. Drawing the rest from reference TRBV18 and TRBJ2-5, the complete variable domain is NAGVMQNPRHLVRRRGQEARLRCSPMKGHSHVYWYRQLPEEGLKFMVYLQKENIIDESGMPKERFSAEFPKEGPSILRIQQVVRGDSAAYFCASSPPGQETQYFGPGTRLLVL.

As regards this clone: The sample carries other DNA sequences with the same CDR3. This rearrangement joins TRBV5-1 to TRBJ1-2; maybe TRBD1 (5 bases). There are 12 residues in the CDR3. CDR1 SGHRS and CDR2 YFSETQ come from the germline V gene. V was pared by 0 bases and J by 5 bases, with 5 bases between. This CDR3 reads CASSLEGYGYTF. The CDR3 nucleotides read TGCGCCAGCAGCTTGGAGGGGTATGGCTACACCTTC.

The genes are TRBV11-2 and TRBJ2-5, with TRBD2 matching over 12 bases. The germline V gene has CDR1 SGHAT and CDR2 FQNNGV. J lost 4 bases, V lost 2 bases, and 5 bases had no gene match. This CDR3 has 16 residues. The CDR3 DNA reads TGTGCCAGCAGCTTATGGACTAGCGGGGTTTCAGAGACCCAGTACTTC. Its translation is CASSLWTSGVSETQYF.

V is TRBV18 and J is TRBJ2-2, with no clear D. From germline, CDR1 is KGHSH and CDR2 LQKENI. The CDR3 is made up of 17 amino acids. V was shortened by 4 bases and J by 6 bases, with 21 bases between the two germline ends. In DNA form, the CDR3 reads TGTGCCAGCTCACGGTCCCAACCTCTATATTTGGCCGGGGAGCTGTTTTTT. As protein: CASSRSQPLYLAGELFF.

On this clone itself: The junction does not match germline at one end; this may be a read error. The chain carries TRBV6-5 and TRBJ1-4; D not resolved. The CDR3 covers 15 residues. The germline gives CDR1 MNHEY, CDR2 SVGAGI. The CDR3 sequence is CASSDSPGKREKLFF. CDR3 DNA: TGTGCCAGCAGTGACTCCCCCGGAAAAAGGGAAAAACTGTTTTTT.

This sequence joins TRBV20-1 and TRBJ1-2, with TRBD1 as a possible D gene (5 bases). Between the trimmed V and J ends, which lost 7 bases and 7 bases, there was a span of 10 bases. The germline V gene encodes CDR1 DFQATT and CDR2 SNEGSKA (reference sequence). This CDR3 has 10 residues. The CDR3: CSGGNSGYTF. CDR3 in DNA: TGCAGTGGGGGCAATTCTGGCTACACCTTC.

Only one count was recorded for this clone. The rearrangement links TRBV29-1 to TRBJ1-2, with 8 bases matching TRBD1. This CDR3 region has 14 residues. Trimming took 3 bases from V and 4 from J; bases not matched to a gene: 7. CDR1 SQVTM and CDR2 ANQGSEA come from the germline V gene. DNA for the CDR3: TGCAGCGTTGAGTCATTGGACAGGGTCTATGGCTACACCTTC. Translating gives CSVESLDRVYGYTF.

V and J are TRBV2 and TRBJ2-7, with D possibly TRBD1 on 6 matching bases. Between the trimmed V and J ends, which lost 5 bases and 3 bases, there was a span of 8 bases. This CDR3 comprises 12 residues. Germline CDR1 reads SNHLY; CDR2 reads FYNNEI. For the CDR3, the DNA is TGTGCCAGCAGTAGGGACAACTACGAGCAGTACTTC. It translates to CASSRDNYEQYF.

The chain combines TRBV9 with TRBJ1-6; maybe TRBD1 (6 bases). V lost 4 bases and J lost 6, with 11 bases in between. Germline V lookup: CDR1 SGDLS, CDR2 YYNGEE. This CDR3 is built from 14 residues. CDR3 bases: TGTGCCAGCAGCCAGCGGACAGTTAATTCACCCCTCCACTTT. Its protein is CASSQRTVNSPLHF.

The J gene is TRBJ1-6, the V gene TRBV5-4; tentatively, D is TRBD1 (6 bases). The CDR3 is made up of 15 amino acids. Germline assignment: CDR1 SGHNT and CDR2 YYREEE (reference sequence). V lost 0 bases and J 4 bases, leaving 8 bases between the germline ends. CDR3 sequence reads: CASSLEQGYNSPLHF. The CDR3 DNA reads TGTGCCAGCAGCTTGGAACAGGGTTATAATTCACCCCTCCACTTT.

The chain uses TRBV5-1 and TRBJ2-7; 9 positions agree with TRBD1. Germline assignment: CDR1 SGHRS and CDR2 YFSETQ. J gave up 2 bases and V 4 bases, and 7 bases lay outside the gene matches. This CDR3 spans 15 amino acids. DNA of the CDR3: TGCGCCAGCAGCCAGGGACAGGGTGGGGCCTACGAGCAGTACTTC. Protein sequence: CASSQGQGGAYEQYF.

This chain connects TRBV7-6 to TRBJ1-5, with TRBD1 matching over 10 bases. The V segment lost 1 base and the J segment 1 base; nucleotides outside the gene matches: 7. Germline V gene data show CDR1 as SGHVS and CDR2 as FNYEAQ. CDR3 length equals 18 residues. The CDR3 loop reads CASSLGVGQGNSNQPQHF. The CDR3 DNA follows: TGTGCCAGCAGCTTAGGGGTGGGACAGGGGAACAGCAATCAGCCCCAGCATTTT.

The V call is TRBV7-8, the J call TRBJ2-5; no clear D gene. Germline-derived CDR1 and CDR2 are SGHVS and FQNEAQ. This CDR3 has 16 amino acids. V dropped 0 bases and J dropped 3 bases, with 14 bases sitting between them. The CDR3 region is CASSLARSAEEETQYF. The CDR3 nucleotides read TGTGCCAGCAGCTTAGCGCGGTCGGCAGAGGAAGAGACCCAGTACTTC.

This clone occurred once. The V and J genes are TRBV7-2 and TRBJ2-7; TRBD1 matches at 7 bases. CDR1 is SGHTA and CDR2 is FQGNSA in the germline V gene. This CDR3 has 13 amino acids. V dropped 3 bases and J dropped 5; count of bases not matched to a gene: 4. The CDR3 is CASSLGRGNEQYF. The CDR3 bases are TGTGCCAGCAGCTTGGGCAGGGGGAACGAGCAGTACTTC.